This TCR beta chain was recovered during a study of shared clonotypes between healthy human individuals. This CDR3 is built from 16 residues. V lost 5 bases, J lost 5 bases, and 15 bases stayed unmatched. CDR1 is SGHRS, CDR2 YFSETQ, per germline. The data were produced by immunoSEQ multiplex PCR, yet TCRdb's version contains in-frame clones alone and is incomplete. The sample lists 2 million to 3 million clones; 90% to 95% were seen once. The chain combines TRBV5-1 with TRBJ2-5, with 7 bases lining up with TRBD1. The source of this sequence is a man between 18 and 35 years old in good health. Some clones in this sample may be carry-over from other donors' samples. Source material: naive CD4+ T cells from PBMCs. The subset: CD45RA+ positively selected. CDR3 residues: CASSSGTGVMVETQYF. CDR3 nucleotide sequence: TGCGCCAGCAGTTCCGGTACAGGGGTAATGGTGGAGACCCAGTACTTC.